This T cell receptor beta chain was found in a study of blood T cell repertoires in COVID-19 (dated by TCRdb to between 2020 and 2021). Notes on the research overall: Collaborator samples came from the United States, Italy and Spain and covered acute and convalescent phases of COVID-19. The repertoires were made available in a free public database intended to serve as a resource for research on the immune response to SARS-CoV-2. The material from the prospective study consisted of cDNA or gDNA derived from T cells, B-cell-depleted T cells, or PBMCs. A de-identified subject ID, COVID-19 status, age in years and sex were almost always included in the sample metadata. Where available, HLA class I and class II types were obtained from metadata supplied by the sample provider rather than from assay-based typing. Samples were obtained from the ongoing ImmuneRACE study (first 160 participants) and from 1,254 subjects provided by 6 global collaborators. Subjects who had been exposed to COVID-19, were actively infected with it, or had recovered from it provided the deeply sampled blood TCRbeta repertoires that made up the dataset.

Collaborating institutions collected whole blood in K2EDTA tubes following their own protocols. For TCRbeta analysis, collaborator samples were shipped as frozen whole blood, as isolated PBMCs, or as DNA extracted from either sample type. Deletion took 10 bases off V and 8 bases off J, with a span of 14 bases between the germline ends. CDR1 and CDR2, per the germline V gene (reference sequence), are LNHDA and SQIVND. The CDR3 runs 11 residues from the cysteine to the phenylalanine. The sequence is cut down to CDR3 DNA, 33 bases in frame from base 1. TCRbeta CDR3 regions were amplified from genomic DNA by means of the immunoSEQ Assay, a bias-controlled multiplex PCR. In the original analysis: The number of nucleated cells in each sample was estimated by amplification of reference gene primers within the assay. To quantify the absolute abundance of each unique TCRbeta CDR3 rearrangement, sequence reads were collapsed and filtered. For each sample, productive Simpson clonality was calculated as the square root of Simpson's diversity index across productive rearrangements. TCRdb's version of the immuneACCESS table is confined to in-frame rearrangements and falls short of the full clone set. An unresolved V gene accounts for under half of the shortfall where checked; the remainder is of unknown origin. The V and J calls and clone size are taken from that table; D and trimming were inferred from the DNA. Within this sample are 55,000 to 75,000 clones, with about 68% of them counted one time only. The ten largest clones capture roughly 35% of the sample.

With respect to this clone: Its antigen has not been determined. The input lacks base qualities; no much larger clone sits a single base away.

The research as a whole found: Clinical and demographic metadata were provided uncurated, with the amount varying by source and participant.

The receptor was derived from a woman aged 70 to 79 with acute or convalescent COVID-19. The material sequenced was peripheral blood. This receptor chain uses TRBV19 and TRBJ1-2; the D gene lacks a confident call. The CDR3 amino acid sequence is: CAIKRSGGYTF. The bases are TGTGCCATCAAGCGTTCGGGGGGCTACACCTTC.